These 16 T cell receptor beta chains were all obtained from the same sample, sequenced in a study of blood T cell repertoires in COVID-19. Some clones are missing from TCRdb's copy, which holds only in-frame ones; the method was immunoSEQ multiplex PCR. The data hold 150,000 or so clones, with 90% observed a single time. Source material: peripheral blood. The receptors were sampled from a man in his sixties with active or convalescent COVID-19.

The chain employs TRBV18 and TRBJ1-2; TRBD1 matches 12 bases. From germline, CDR1 is KGHSH and CDR2 LQKENI. After removal of 4 bases from V and 6 bases from J, the junction contained 0 bases not matched to a gene. The CDR3 has 13 residues. CDR3: CASSRDRGHGYTF. The CDR3, as DNA: TGTGCCAGCTCACGGGACAGGGGGCATGGCTACACCTTC.

The genes are TRBV4-2 and TRBJ1-2; TRBD1 agrees at 8 bases. The CDR3 consists of 17 residues. With 1 base clipped from V and 3 bases from J, the junction kept 10 bases outside the gene matches. CDR1 is LGHNA and CDR2 is YNFKEQ in the germline V gene. The DNA for the CDR3 is TGTGCCAGCAGCCAAGGAGGGCAGGGGGCATTAGACTATGGCTACACCTTC. The encoded protein is CASSQGGQGALDYGYTF.

V is TRBV7-8 and J is TRBJ1-2; 9 nucleotides line up with TRBD1. Germline loops: CDR1 SGHVS, CDR2 FQNEAQ. The V gene end was trimmed by 3 bases and the J gene end by 5 bases; junction bases not matched to a gene: 7. The CDR3 covers 15 residues. DNA of the CDR3: TGTGCCAGCAGCTTGAATACCGGGACAGGGTATGGCTACACCTTC. It encodes CASSLNTGTGYGYTF.

This chain links TRBV5-4 with TRBJ1-2; possibly TRBD1 for D (6 bases). With 0 bases removed from V and 3 bases from J, the gap between germline ends came to 12 bases. The CDR3 runs 15 residues. CDR1 is SGHNT, CDR2 YYREEE, per germline (reference sequence). CDR3 region: CASSLVAAGDYGYTF. As DNA, the CDR3 is TGTGCCAGCAGCTTGGTTGCCGCAGGGGACTATGGCTACACCTTC.

This chain joins TRBV4-1 and TRBJ1-2; D unresolved. Germline V lookup: CDR1 MGHRA, CDR2 YSYEKL. The CDR3 sequence is 15 residues long. Deletions cut 4 bases from V and 0 bases from J, with 12 bases between. The CDR3 reads CASSLDNPTNYGYTF. For the CDR3, the DNA is TGCGCCAGCAGCCTTGACAATCCTACTAACTATGGCTACACCTTC.

V and J are TRBV29-1 and TRBJ2-7, with a tentative D call TRBD1 (6 bases). The germline V and J ends were trimmed by 2 bases and 2 bases, with 13 bases remaining between them. This CDR3 region has 14 residues. Germline values: CDR1 SQVTM, CDR2 ANQGSEA. CDR3: CSVEKGDTPYEQYF. CDR3 in DNA: TGCAGCGTTGAAAAGGGGGATACACCCTACGAGCAGTACTTC.

The chain links TRBV5-1 to TRBJ1-3; D gene uncertain. With 3 bases removed from V and 0 bases from J, the gap between germline ends came to 7 bases. The CDR3 totals 14 residues. Germline CDR1 SGHRS, CDR2 YFSETQ. The CDR3 spells CASSSASSGNTIYF. The CDR3 coding sequence is TGCGCCAGCAGCTCAGCGAGCTCTGGAAACACCATATATTTT.

The gene calls are TRBV7-7 and TRBJ2-5; 8 bases align to TRBD2. Looked up from germline, CDR1 is SSHAT and CDR2 is FNYEAQ (reference sequence). The CDR3 covers 14 residues. The junction had 6 bases not matched to a gene; V was cut back by 5 bases and J by 4 bases. The CDR3 sequence: CASSTGLALETQYF. Written as DNA, the CDR3 is TGTGCCAGCAGCACAGGACTAGCTTTAGAGACCCAGTACTTC. The full variable domain, in which reference TRBV7-7 and TRBJ2-5 provide the parts outside the CDR3, is GAGVSQSPRYKVTKRGQDVTLRCDPISSHATLYWYQQALGQGPEFLTYFNYEAQPDKSGLPSDRFSAERPEGSISTLTIQRTEQRDSAMYRCASSTGLALETQYFGPGTRLLVL.

This clone was picked up one time. This chain joins TRBV7-9 and TRBJ2-7; 7 bases match TRBD2. The CDR3 contains 14 residues. CDR1 and CDR2 (germline): SEHNR, FQNEAQ (reference sequence). Trimming cost V 1 base and J 3 bases; bases outside gene matches: 3. CDR3: CASSLELAYYEQYF. The CDR3 coding sequence is TGTGCCAGCAGCTTAGAACTAGCGTACTACGAGCAGTACTTC.

This clone came up a few times. The chain carries TRBV19 and TRBJ2-1; TRBD1 matches at 7 bases. J gave up 0 bases and V 4 bases, and 9 bases lay outside the gene matches. This CDR3 has 17 residues. The germline CDR1 and CDR2 sequences are LNHDA and SQIVND (reference sequence). DNA of the CDR3: TGTGCCAGTAGTAATCACGGGACAGCCAACTCCTACAATGAGCAGTTCTTC. This sequence encodes CASSNHGTANSYNEQFF.

The rearrangement links TRBV3-1 (or the pseudogene TRBV3-2) to TRBJ2-4; 13 bases are a match to TRBD2. The germline gives CDR1 LGHDT, CDR2 YNNKEL (reference sequence). The CDR3 is made up of 17 amino acids. V shed 2 bases, J shed 4 bases, and the junction held 5 bases outside the gene matches. The CDR3 loop is CASSQPLAGGWKNIQYF. The CDR3 region has the DNA TGTGCCAGCAGCCAACCACTAGCGGGGGGGTGGAAAAACATTCAGTACTTC.

The V gene is TRBV11-2, the J gene TRBJ2-7; D is uncertain. V was cut by 4 bases and J by 5 bases, with 18 bases left in between. The germline V gene has CDR1 SGHAT and CDR2 FQNNGV. This CDR3 is built from 15 residues. In DNA form, the CDR3 reads TGTGCCAGCAGCTCGCCGCTCAGGAACCTAAACGAGCAGTACTTC. It yields the protein CASSSPLRNLNEQYF.

The rearrangement joins TRBV2 to TRBJ1-2; TRBD1 might be the D (6 bases). Trimming cost V 6 bases and J 1 base, with 12 bases left between them. CDR3 length: 14 amino acids. The germline V gene has CDR1 SNHLY and CDR2 FYNNEI. CDR3 protein: CASRRDTVNYGYTF. In nucleotides, the CDR3 is TGTGCCAGCAGAAGGGACACCGTTAACTATGGCTACACCTTC.

This chain uses TRBV6-5 with TRBJ1-2; 9 bases align to TRBD1. CDR3 size: 13 residues. J was trimmed by 4 bases and V by 7 bases; bases with no gene match: 4. CDR1 is MNHEY and CDR2 is SVGAGI in the germline V gene. The CDR3 loop reads CASTETGGYGYTF. Written as DNA, the CDR3 is TGTGCCAGCACAGAGACAGGGGGCTATGGCTACACCTTC.

The chain employs TRBV6-5 and TRBJ2-7; the match to TRBD1 covers 8 bases. The germline CDR1 and CDR2 sequences are MNHEY and SVGAGI. The ends lost 7 bases at V and 5 bases at J; junction bases unmatched: 7. This CDR3 has 13 amino acids. The CDR3 is CASKRTGYHEQYF. CDR3 coding DNA: TGTGCCAGCAAAAGGACAGGGTACCACGAGCAGTACTTC.

The chain combines TRBV15 with TRBJ2-7; D not resolved. Germline V gene sequence: CDR1 LNHNV, CDR2 YYDKDF (reference sequence). The CDR3 is 14 residues long. The V end was cut by 0 bases, the J end by 6 bases, with 12 bases between. This CDR3 is CATSRDWFSSEQYF. Here the CDR3 DNA reads TGTGCCACCAGCAGAGATTGGTTCTCCAGCGAGCAGTACTTC.